This TCR beta chain was observed in a study of blood T cell repertoires in COVID-19. Germline V gives CDR1 SGHRS, CDR2 YFSETQ. The CDR3 extends over 14 amino acids. Unmatched junction bases numbered 8, after V lost 8 bases and J lost 2 bases. TCRdb's table, derived via immunoSEQ multiplex PCR, lists solely in-frame clones and lacks some. The table has approximately 10,000 clones, around 71% seen once; the top ten hold less than 7.5%. The receptor was derived from a man aged 55-75 years with COVID-19, enrolled during active disease. The sequenced sample was peripheral blood. The chain has TRBV5-1 and TRBJ2-3, with TRBD2 identical over 7 bases. This CDR3 reads CASRLALPTDTQYF. As DNA, the CDR3 is TGCGCCAGTCGACTAGCCTTACCCACAGATACGCAGTATTTT.